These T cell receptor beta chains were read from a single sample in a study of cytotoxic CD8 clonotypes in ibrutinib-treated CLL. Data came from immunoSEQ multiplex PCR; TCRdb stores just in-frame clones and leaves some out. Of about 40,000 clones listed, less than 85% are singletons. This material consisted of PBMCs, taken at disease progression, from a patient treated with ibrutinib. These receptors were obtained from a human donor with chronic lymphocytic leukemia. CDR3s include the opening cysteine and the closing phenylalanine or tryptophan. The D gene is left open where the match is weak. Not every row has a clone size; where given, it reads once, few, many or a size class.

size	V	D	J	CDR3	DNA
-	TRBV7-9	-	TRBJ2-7	CASSLGGSEQYF	TGTGCCAGCAGCTTAGGTGGGAGCGAGCAGTACTTC
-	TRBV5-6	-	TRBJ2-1	CASSPHRRYNEQFF	TGTGCCAGCAGCCCCCATCGGCGTTACAATGAGCAGTTCTTC
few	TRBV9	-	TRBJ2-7	CASSVAGSYEQYF	TGTGCCAGCAGCGTAGCAGGGTCCTACGAGCAGTACTTC
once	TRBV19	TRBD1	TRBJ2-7	CASSIVAGGYEQYF	TGTGCCAGTAGTATCGTGGCAGGGGGCTACGAGCAGTACTTC
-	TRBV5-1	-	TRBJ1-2	CASSLAQNYGYTF	TGCGCCAGCAGCTTGGCACAGAACTATGGCTACACCTTC
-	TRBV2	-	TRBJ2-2	CASCSRPGAGELFF	TGTGCCAGCTGCTCCCGGCCGGGTGCCGGGGAGCTGTTTTTT
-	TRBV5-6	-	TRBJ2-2	CASSLNEVSGAPNTGELFF	TGTGCCAGCAGCTTGAACGAGGTGTCAGGGGCTCCGAACACCGGGGAGCTGTTTTTT
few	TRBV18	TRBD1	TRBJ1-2	CASSPDGQGRYGYTF	TGTGCCAGCTCACCCGACGGACAGGGGCGGTATGGCTACACCTTC
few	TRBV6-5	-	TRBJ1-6	CASSYSSGGHNSPLHF	TGTGCCAGCAGTTACTCGAGCGGGGGCCATAATTCACCCCTCCACTTT
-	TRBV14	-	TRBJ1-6	CASSQVAGANSPLHF	TGTGCCAGCAGCCAAGTGGCAGGGGCTAATTCACCCCTCCACTTT
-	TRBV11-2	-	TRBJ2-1	CASSPPGGSYNEQFF	TGTGCCAGCAGCCCACCCGGCGGTTCCTACAATGAGCAGTTCTTC
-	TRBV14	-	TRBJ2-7	CASSWDKVYEQYF	TGTGCCAGCAGCTGGGACAAGGTATACGAGCAGTACTTC
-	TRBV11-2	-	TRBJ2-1	CASSLARLGNNEQFF	TGTGCCAGCAGCTTAGCTAGACTAGGGAACAATGAGCAGTTCTTC
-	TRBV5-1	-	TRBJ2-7	CASSRRVVADEQYF	TGCGCCAGCAGCCGCAGGGTCGTGGCTGACGAGCAGTACTTC
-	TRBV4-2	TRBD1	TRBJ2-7	CASSQGQGGAYEQYF	TGTGCCAGCAGCCAAGGACAGGGGGGGGCCTACGAGCAGTACTTC
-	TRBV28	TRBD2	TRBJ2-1	CASRRRELGEQFF	TGTGCCAGCAGAAGGCGGGAGTTGGGTGAGCAGTTCTTC
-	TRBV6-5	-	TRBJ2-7	CASSDFRVPSYEQYF	TGTGCCAGCAGTGACTTCAGGGTCCCATCCTACGAGCAGTACTTC
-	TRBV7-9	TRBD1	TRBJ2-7	CASSNPTGLLHEQYF	TGTGCCAGCAGCAATCCGACAGGGTTACTCCACGAGCAGTACTTC
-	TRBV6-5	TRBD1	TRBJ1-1	CASSLRGRDTEAFF	TGTGCCAGCAGTCTCAGGGGGCGCGACACTGAAGCTTTCTTT
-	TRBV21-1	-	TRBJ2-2	CASSKNGRREQGGGELFF	TGTGCCAGCAGCAAAAATGGCCGCCGGGAGCAGGGAGGCGGGGAGCTGTTTTTT
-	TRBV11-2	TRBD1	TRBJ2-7	CASSQGGGTGKGREQYF	TGTGCCAGCAGCCAGGGTGGGGGGACAGGGAAAGGACGCGAGCAGTACTTC
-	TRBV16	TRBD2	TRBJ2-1	CASSQGTSVNEQFF	TGTGCCAGCAGCCAAGGGACTAGCGTCAATGAGCAGTTCTTC
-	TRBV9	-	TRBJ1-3	CASSVGGSHSGNTIYF	TGTGCCAGCAGCGTAGGAGGCAGTCACTCTGGAAACACCATATATTTT
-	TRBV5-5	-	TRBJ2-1	CASSLVSPYRINYNEQFF	TGTGCCAGCAGCTTGGTGTCCCCCTACAGGATCAACTACAATGAGCAGTTCTTC
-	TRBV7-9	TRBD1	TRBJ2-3	CASSSGTAASTDTQYF	TGTGCCAGCAGCTCCGGGACAGCCGCTAGCACAGATACGCAGTATTTT
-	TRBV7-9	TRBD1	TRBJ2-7	CASSQRTGGPYEQYF	TGTGCCAGCAGCCAGAGGACAGGGGGTCCCTACGAGCAGTACTTC
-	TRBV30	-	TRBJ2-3	CAWNRGAGDTQYF	TGTGCCTGGAATCGGGGGGCGGGAGATACGCAGTATTTT
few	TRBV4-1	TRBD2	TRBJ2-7	CASSHRASGSVWEQYF	TGCGCCAGCAGCCACCGGGCTAGCGGGAGCGTATGGGAGCAGTACTTC
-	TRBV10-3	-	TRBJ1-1	CAASSGSDIYEAFF	TGTGCCGCCTCCTCCGGGAGTGACATTTATGAAGCTTTCTTT
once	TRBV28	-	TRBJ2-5	CASSGWGPQETQYF	TGTGCCAGCTCCGGCTGGGGGCCCCAAGAGACCCAGTACTTC
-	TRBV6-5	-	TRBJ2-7	CASSATYRAEQYF	TGTGCCAGCAGCGCGACCTACAGGGCCGAGCAGTACTTC
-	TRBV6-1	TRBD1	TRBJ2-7	CASKDRGYEQYF	TGTGCCAGCAAGGACAGGGGCTACGAGCAGTACTTC
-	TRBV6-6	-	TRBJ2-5	CASSLSGQETQYF	TGTGCCAGCAGTCTTAGCGGTCAAGAGACCCAGTACTTC
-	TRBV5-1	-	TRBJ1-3	CASSLAGRGNTIYF	TGCGCCAGCAGCTTGGCAGGGCGCGGAAACACCATATATTTT
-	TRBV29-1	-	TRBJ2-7	CSVIPTVYEQYF	TGCAGCGTTATACCGACAGTCTACGAGCAGTACTTC
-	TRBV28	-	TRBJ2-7	CASSLSGVRQYF	TGTGCCAGCAGTTTATCGGGCGTCCGGCAGTACTTC
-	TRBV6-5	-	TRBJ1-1	CASSPIHLSTEAFF	TGTGCCAGCAGTCCGATCCACCTGTCCACTGAAGCTTTCTTT
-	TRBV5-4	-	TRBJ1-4	CASSRHLSANGNEKLFF	TGTGCCAGCAGCCGCCACCTATCCGCCAATGGAAATGAAAAACTGTTTTTT
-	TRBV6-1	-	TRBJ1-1	CASSDYAGGQGNTEAFF	TGTGCCAGCAGTGATTACGCTGGGGGCCAGGGGAACACTGAAGCTTTCTTT
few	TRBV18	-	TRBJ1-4	CASSPPSQAAKLFF	TGTGCCAGCTCACCACCGTCACAGGCCGCAAAACTGTTTTTT
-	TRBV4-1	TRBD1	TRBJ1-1	CASSQLQGTGYAFF	TGCGCCAGCAGCCAATTACAGGGGACCGGGTATGCTTTCTTT
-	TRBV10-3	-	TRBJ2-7	CAISRGRESYEQYF	TGTGCCATCAGCCGGGGGCGGGAGAGCTACGAGCAGTACTTC
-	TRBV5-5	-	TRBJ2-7	CASSLGALPSYEQYF	TGTGCCAGCAGCTTGGGCGCATTGCCGTCCTACGAGCAGTACTTC
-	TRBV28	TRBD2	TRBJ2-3	CATIGTSSADTQYF	TGTGCCACAATCGGGACTAGCAGTGCAGATACGCAGTATTTT
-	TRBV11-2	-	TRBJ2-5	CASSLEETQYF	TGTGCCAGCAGCTTGGAAGAGACCCAGTACTTC
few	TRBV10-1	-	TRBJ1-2	CASSEGQGYGYTF	TGCGCCAGCAGTGAGGGCCAGGGCTATGGCTACACCTTC
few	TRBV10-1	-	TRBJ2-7	CASSDHYEQYF	TGCGCCAGCAGTGACCACTACGAGCAGTACTTC
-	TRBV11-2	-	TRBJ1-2	CASSSSVANYGYTF	TGTGCCAGCAGCTCCTCCGTAGCTAACTATGGCTACACCTTC
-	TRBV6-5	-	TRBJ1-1	CASSYGQNTEAFF	TGTGCCAGCAGTTACGGGCAGAACACTGAAGCTTTCTTT
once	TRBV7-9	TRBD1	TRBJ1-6	CASSSQGTAASFALHF	TGTGCCAGCAGCTCTCAAGGGACAGCGGCGTCGTTCGCCCTCCACTTT
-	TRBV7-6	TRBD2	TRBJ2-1	CASSLRTSGGAVYEQFF	TGTGCCAGCAGCTTACGGACTAGCGGGGGGGCGGTTTATGAGCAGTTCTTC
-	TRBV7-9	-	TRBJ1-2	CASSLIPTDGYTF	TGTGCCAGCAGCTTAATTCCAACGGATGGCTACACCTTC